Presented here are 11 T cell receptor beta chains from one specimen sequenced in a study of shared clonotypes between healthy human individuals. As defined, naive CD8 cells were CD45RO-negative and positively selected for CCR7, with terminally differentiated effector memory CD45RA+ cells excluded. The repertoire was sequenced with immunoSEQ multiplex PCR; TCRdb's copy has only in-frame clones and lacks some. This table has about 2.1 million clones, about 92% appearing once. The source material was naive CD8+ T cells from PBMCs. The receptors derive from a man younger than 30 in good health. Some clones in this sample may be carry-over from other donors' samples.

J is TRBJ1-2 and V is TRBV10-3; a possible D gene is TRBD1 (5 bases). The germline gives CDR1 ENHRY, CDR2 SYGVKD. The germline V and J ends were trimmed by 2 bases and 0 bases, with 19 bases remaining between them. This CDR3 region has 18 residues. The CDR3 loop is CAISETGTGNSTNYGYTF. CDR3 coding DNA: TGTGCCATCAGTGAGACCGGGACTGGGAATAGTACTAACTATGGCTACACCTTC.

The gene calls are TRBV27 and TRBJ2-7; D is possibly TRBD1 or TRBD2 (6 bases each). The CDR3 totals 12 residues. From germline, CDR1 is MNHEY and CDR2 SMNVEV (reference sequence). Trimming took 3 bases from V and 6 from J, leaving 9 bases between them. The CDR3 reads CASSFEGGEQYF. Here the CDR3 DNA reads TGTGCCAGCAGTTTTGAGGGGGGCGAGCAGTACTTC.

The chain couples TRBV15 to TRBJ2-2; D gene ambiguous. The germline gives CDR1 LNHNV, CDR2 YYDKDF (reference sequence). CDR3 size: 14 residues. Deletions cut 5 bases from V and 6 bases from J, with 13 bases between. For the CDR3, the DNA is TGTGCCACCAGCGCTGGTTTTTCCCCCGGGGAGCTGTTTTTT. Translation: CATSAGFSPGELFF.

The V and J genes are TRBV9 and TRBJ2-7, with D possibly called TRBD1 or TRBD2 (5 bases each). V was pared by 3 bases and J by 9 bases, with 13 bases between. Germline loops: CDR1 SGDLS, CDR2 YYNGEE. This CDR3 is 12 amino acids long. This CDR3 reads CASSGDDNRQYF. For the CDR3, the DNA is TGTGCCAGCAGCGGGGACGACAACCGGCAGTACTTC.

This chain uses TRBV9 with TRBJ2-3, with TRBD2 as a possible D gene (5 bases). Germline assignment: CDR1 SGDLS and CDR2 YYNGEE. The CDR3 is 14 amino acids. The V end lost 3 bases, the J end lost 5 bases, and 13 bases lay between the germline ends. CDR3 DNA: TGTGCCAGCAGCGCCTCTAGCTTAATAGATACGCAGTATTTT. Its translation: CASSASSLIDTQYF.

The chain combines TRBV28 with TRBJ2-2; TRBD2 aligns across 13 bases. The germline V gene has CDR1 MDHEN and CDR2 SYDVKM. This CDR3 has 21 amino acids. V shed 6 bases, J shed 0 bases, and the junction held 16 bases outside the gene matches. The CDR3 loop is CASSPLGLAGAPGANTGELFF. The CDR3, as DNA: TGTGCCAGCAGCCCCCTCGGACTAGCGGGAGCGCCGGGCGCGAACACCGGGGAGCTGTTTTTT.

The chain uses TRBV10-3 and TRBJ1-1; D uncertain. The CDR3 totals 14 residues. V lost 10 bases, J lost 1 base, and 16 bases lay in between. The germline V gene has CDR1 ENHRY and CDR2 SYGVKD. Here the CDR3 reads CATFTKGKNTEAFF. CDR3 bases: TGTGCCACCTTCACAAAAGGAAAGAACACTGAAGCTTTCTTT.

The V call is TRBV11-2, the J call TRBJ2-7, with D perhaps TRBD1 (6 bases). From germline, CDR1 is SGHAT and CDR2 FQNNGV. The CDR3 totals 15 residues. Trimming removed 2 bases at V and 7 bases at J, with 18 bases between. The CDR3 is CASSLQAGALLEQYF. The DNA of the CDR3 is TGTGCCAGCAGCTTACAAGCAGGGGCCCTGTTAGAGCAGTACTTC. Supplemented by reference TRBV11-2 and TRBJ2-7, the full variable domain reads EAGVAQSPRYKIIEKRQSVAFWCNPISGHATLYWYQQILGQGPKLLIQFQNNGVVDDSQLPKDRFSAERLKGVDSTLKIQPAKLEDSAVYLCASSLQAGALLEQYFGPGTRLTVT.

The chain employs TRBV7-2 and TRBJ1-1; TRBD1 agrees at 7 bases. V was pared by 1 base and J by 6 bases, with 5 bases of the junction left unmatched. Germline values: CDR1 SGHTA, CDR2 FQGNSA. The CDR3 sequence is 14 residues long. CDR3 bases: TGTGCCAGCAGCTTAGTCCTCAGGGGGGCTGAAGCTTTCTTT. This sequence encodes CASSLVLRGAEAFF.

The chain recombines TRBV27 with TRBJ2-1, with 10 bases that match TRBD2. The CDR3 has 16 amino acids. V shed 5 bases, J shed 3 bases, and the junction held 7 bases outside the gene matches. Germline V gene data show CDR1 as MNHEY and CDR2 as SMNVEV (reference sequence). The CDR3 DNA reads as TGTGCCAGCAGTATAAGCGGGAGGGCCCGCTACAATGAGCAGTTCTTC. Amino acids: CASSISGRARYNEQFF.

The chain couples TRBV27 to TRBJ2-1, with 11 bases aligning to TRBD2. The CDR3 totals 15 residues. Germline CDR1 reads MNHEY; CDR2 reads SMNVEV (reference sequence). Germline trimming cut 5 bases from V and 10 bases from J; bases unmatched to any gene: 10. The CDR3 DNA follows: TGTGCCAGCAGTCCAGGGGTAGCGGGAGGGCGCGAGCAGTTCTTC. Protein sequence: CASSPGVAGGREQFF.